The 17 T cell receptor beta chains presented below share a single source sample, sequenced in a study of T cells after yellow fever vaccination. Each CDR3 protein is one row after TCRdb ran MiXCR on the 5' RACE reads. The sample has approximately 150,000 distinct CDR3 sequences, approximately 9.9% seen once; the top ten hold around 35%. The source was CD8+ T cells sorted from PBMCs, collected 45 days after the yellow fever booster vaccination. The source of these receptors is a man between 18 and 29 years old who received the YFV17D yellow fever vaccine.

This clonotype was counted only a few times. The chain is built from TRBV2 and TRBJ2-2, with D possibly being TRBD1 (5 bases). Germline CDR1 SNHLY, CDR2 FYNNEI. Trimming took 3 bases from V and 4 from J, leaving 12 bases between them. The CDR3 is 15 amino acids. The CDR3 DNA sequence: TGTGCCAGCAGTGATTCAGGGTTGGGCACCGGGGAGCTGTTTTTT. Its protein is CASSDSGLGTGELFF.

This clonotype has only a few counts. The V gene is TRBV7-6, the J gene TRBJ2-5, with D possibly TRBD2 on 7 matching bases. V lost 0 bases, J lost 4 bases, and 12 bases lay in between. The CDR3 totals 15 residues. Germline assignment: CDR1 SGHVS and CDR2 FNYEAQ. CDR3 loop: CASSLAGGARETQYF. The CDR3 DNA follows: TGTGCCAGCAGCTTAGCGGGGGGGGCCAGAGAGACCCAGTACTTC. The full variable domain, completed using reference TRBV7-6 and TRBJ2-5, is GAGVSQSPRYKVTKRGQDVALRCDPISGHVSLYWYRQALGQGPEFLTYFNYEAQQDKSGLPNDRFSAERPEGSISTLTIQRTEQRDSAMYRCASSLAGGARETQYFGPGTRLLVL.

This clonotype was observed many times. The chain combines TRBV12-3 or TRBV12-4 with TRBJ1-1; D may be TRBD1 (5 bases). The CDR3 loop spans 16 amino acids. The germline V and J ends were trimmed by 7 bases and 4 bases, with 22 bases remaining between them. This chain's CDR3 is CASIRQGGGLTTEAFF. For the CDR3, the DNA is TGTGCCAGCATCCGCCAGGGCGGAGGTCTGACCACTGAAGCTTTCTTT.

The table lists this clonotype with many counts. The chain carries TRBV7-9 and TRBJ2-7; D gene uncertain. V lost 5 bases to trimming and J lost 6 bases, with 11 bases between them. CDR1 is SEHNR and CDR2 is FQNEAQ in the germline V gene (reference sequence). The CDR3 sequence is 12 residues long. The CDR3 DNA follows: TGTGCCAGCAGCGGCCGGGCGGCCGAGCAGTACTTC. It specifies CASSGRAAEQYF. Filled out from reference TRBV7-9 and TRBJ2-7, the complete variable domain reads DTGVSQNPRHKITKRGQNVTFRCDPISEHNRLYWYRQTLGQGPEFLTYFQNEAQLEKSRLLSDRFSAERPKGSFSTLEIQRTEQGDSAMYLCASSGRAAEQYFGPGTRLTVT.

This clonotype was picked up many times. The junction shows a germline mismatch at one end, possibly a read error. The rearrangement uses TRBV5-1 and TRBJ2-5; possibly TRBD1 or TRBD2 for D (5 bases each). Germline-derived CDR1 and CDR2 are SGHRS and YFSETQ. CDR3 length: 15 amino acids. CDR3 bases: TGCGCCAGCAGCCCGACCGGGACGGATCAAGGGACCCAGTACTTC. Its translation is CASSPTGTDQGTQYF.

This clonotype came up a few times. The chain links TRBV6-4 to TRBJ2-6, with D uncertain. The CDR3 is made up of 14 amino acids. The V and J ends lost 2 bases and 4 bases respectively, with 6 bases between them. Germline V gives CDR1 MRHNA, CDR2 SNTAGT. For the CDR3, the DNA is TGTGCCAGCAGTGACCGCGAGGGGGCCAACGTCCTGACTTTC. This codes for CASSDREGANVLTF.

At least ten counts were recorded for this clonotype. This rearrangement joins TRBV5-1 to TRBJ1-2; 10 nucleotides agree with TRBD1. V was pared by 4 bases and J by 8 bases, with 11 bases of the junction left unmatched. There are 15 residues in the CDR3. Per the germline V gene, CDR1 is SGHRS and CDR2 is YFSETQ. CDR3 sequence reads: CASSPWTGGIPGYTF. DNA for the CDR3: TGCGCCAGCAGCCCCTGGACAGGGGGTATTCCGGGCTACACCTTC.

The chain combines TRBV4-3 with TRBJ2-2; tentative D call: TRBD2 (5 bases). CDR1 is LGHNA and CDR2 is YSLEER in the germline V gene. Trimming removed 0 bases at V and 4 bases at J, with 9 bases between. The CDR3 sequence is 15 residues long. DNA of the CDR3: TGCGCCAGCAGCCAAGACGGCCGGGGCACCGGGGAGCTGTTTTTT. This gives the protein CASSQDGRGTGELFF.

This clonotype was observed many times. The CDR3 loop reads CASSQDRGTSTDTQYF. The CDR3 bases are TGTGCCAGCAGCCAAGATAGAGGCACTAGCACAGATACGCAGTATTTT. This chain links TRBV4-2 with TRBJ2-3; D gene ambiguous. The V end was cut by 0 bases, the J end by 0 bases, with 10 bases between. CDR3 length: 16 residues. CDR1 is LGHNA and CDR2 is YNFKEQ in the germline V gene.

This clonotype has more than one count but fewer than ten. The rearrangement links TRBV12-3 or TRBV12-4 to TRBJ2-1; 8 nucleotides line up with TRBD1. The CDR3 loop spans 14 amino acids. J was trimmed by 5 bases and V by 7 bases; bases with no gene match: 7. The CDR3, as DNA: TGTGCCAGCACCCCGGGACAGGCTAACAATGAGCAGTTCTTC. This sequence encodes CASTPGQANNEQFF.

This clonotype was seen only a few times. The V gene is TRBV5-5, the J gene TRBJ2-1; 9 nucleotides align to TRBD1. V lost 2 bases, J lost 14 bases, and 8 bases stayed unmatched. This CDR3 is built from 13 residues. Germline V gene lookup returns CDR1 SGHKS and CDR2 YYEKEE (reference sequence). The CDR3 DNA follows: TGTGCCAGCAGCTTACAGAACAGGGGGCAGGAGTTCTTC. Translating gives CASSLQNRGQEFF.

The J gene is TRBJ1-1, the V gene TRBV7-9; D remains ambiguous. Trimming took 5 bases from V and 6 from J, leaving 13 bases between them. Per the germline V gene, CDR1 is SEHNR and CDR2 is FQNEAQ (reference sequence). This CDR3 comprises 13 residues. The chain's CDR3 is CASSPWTVSEAFF. The DNA of the CDR3 is TGTGCCAGCAGCCCGTGGACCGTCTCTGAAGCTTTCTTT.

This clonotype was recorded a few times. This chain links TRBV6-2 or TRBV6-3 with TRBJ1-2; a possible D gene is TRBD1 (5 bases). Germline V CDR1 and CDR2: MNHEY, SVGEGT. Trimming stripped 0 bases from V and 10 bases from J, with 9 bases between. This CDR3 is built from 12 residues. The CDR3 is CASSYSSRAYTF. The CDR3 DNA follows: TGTGCCAGCAGTTACTCATCCAGGGCCTACACCTTC.

This clonotype was seen only a few times. This chain joins TRBV24-1 and TRBJ2-5; possibly TRBD1 or TRBD2 for D (6 bases each). Per the germline V gene, CDR1 is KGHDR and CDR2 is SFDVKD. This CDR3 comprises 13 residues. V was shortened by 3 bases and J by 5 bases, with 9 bases between the two germline ends. The CDR3 spells CATSDPGGETQYF. The CDR3 nucleotides are TGTGCCACCAGTGATCCCGGGGGCGAGACCCAGTACTTC.

This clonotype turned up a few times. The rearrangement links TRBV12-3 or TRBV12-4 to TRBJ1-2, with a weak D call TRBD1 (6 bases). V was cut by 6 bases and J by 3 bases, with 11 bases left in between. The CDR3 has 13 residues. CDR3 coding DNA: TGTGCCAGCAGCCCAGGACAGCACTATGGCTACACCTTC. Protein: CASSPGQHYGYTF.

There are a few counts of this clonotype. This rearrangement joins TRBV4-1 to TRBJ2-5; D is undetermined. Germline V gene sequence: CDR1 MGHRA, CDR2 YSYEKL. V lost 0 bases, J lost 5 bases, and 13 bases lay in between. The CDR3 totals 15 residues. The DNA of the CDR3 is TGCGCCAGCAGCCAAGATATTCACGTGCTCGAGACCCAGTACTTC. Protein: CASSQDIHVLETQYF.

This clonotype has a handful of counts. This chain uses TRBV6-2 or TRBV6-3 with TRBJ2-7; possibly TRBD1 for D (6 bases). This CDR3 spans 15 amino acids. Per germline, CDR1 MNHEY and CDR2 SVGEGT. V lost 2 bases and J lost 3, with 14 bases in between. The CDR3 reads CASSYVPGQIYEQYV. In DNA, the CDR3 is TGTGCCAGCAGTTACGTTCCAGGACAGATCTACGAGCAGTACGTC.